The rows below give T cell receptor beta chains drawn from one sample of a study of shared clonotypes between healthy human individuals. TCRdb's copy holds only in-frame clones and misses some; the assay was immunoSEQ multiplex PCR. The sample includes approximately 2,000,000 clones, about 93% of them seen just once. Sequencing used naive CD8+ T cells from PBMCs. The source is a man between 18 and 29 years old in good health. Some clones in this sample may be carry-over from other donors' samples. Each CDR3 is given with its conserved first and last residue. A D gene is named only where the DNA matches it firmly. The size of a clone is reported for some rows only, either as once, few or many, or as a class for expanded clones.

size: .; D: .; V: TRBV15; J: TRBJ1-5; CDR3: CATSSPGDSNQPQHF; DNA: TGTGCCACCAGCAGCCCCGGGGATAGCAATCAGCCCCAGCATTTT
size: .; D: TRBD2; V: TRBV27; J: TRBJ2-1; CDR3: CASSLLWGGPANEQFF; DNA: TGTGCCAGCAGTTTACTCTGGGGGGGACCGGCCAATGAGCAGTTCTTC
size: .; D: .; V: TRBV27; J: TRBJ2-7; CDR3: CASSLGGGYEQYF; DNA: TGTGCCAGCAGTTTGGGGGGCGGATACGAGCAGTACTTC
size: .; D: TRBD2; V: TRBV7-9; J: TRBJ2-7; CDR3: CANSHGLAVTYEQYF; DNA: TGTGCCAACAGCCACGGACTAGCGGTTACCTACGAGCAGTACTTC
size: .; D: TRBD2; V: TRBV28; J: TRBJ2-1; CDR3: CASSSLPWTSGGFNEQFF; DNA: TGTGCCAGCAGTTCCCTACCTTGGACTAGCGGGGGTTTCAATGAGCAGTTCTTC
size: .; D: .; V: TRBV29-1; J: TRBJ1-1; CDR3: CSVRRPRDTEAFF; DNA: TGCAGCGTTCGAAGACCCAGGGACACTGAAGCTTTCTTT
size: .; D: TRBD2; V: TRBV4-1; J: TRBJ2-3; CDR3: CASSPVLLLSRGDHTDTQYF; DNA: TGCGCCAGCAGCCCCGTCCTCCTTTTGAGTCGGGGGGACCATACAGATACGCAGTATTTT
size: .; D: .; V: TRBV27; J: TRBJ2-7; CDR3: CASSLRGLHLYEQYF; DNA: TGTGCCAGCAGTTTAAGGGGTCTCCACCTTTACGAGCAGTACTTC
size: .; D: TRBD1; V: TRBV5-1; J: TRBJ2-7; CDR3: CASSSSGTGREQYF; DNA: TGCGCCAGCAGCTCCTCCGGGACAGGTCGGGAGCAGTACTTC
size: .; D: .; V: TRBV27; J: TRBJ2-1; CDR3: CASSLSSQGTYNEQFF; DNA: TGTGCCAGCAGTTTATCGTCCCAGGGAACCTACAATGAGCAGTTCTTC
size: .; D: .; V: TRBV12-5; J: TRBJ2-3; CDR3: CASGLDVDTQYF; DNA: TGTGCTAGTGGTTTGGACGTAGATACGCAGTATTTT
size: .; D: TRBD1; V: TRBV6-5; J: TRBJ2-5; CDR3: CASSPGTGGAETQYF; DNA: TGTGCCAGCTCCCCGGGGACAGGGGGAGCAGAGACCCAGTACTTC
size: .; D: TRBD1; V: TRBV27; J: TRBJ2-7; CDR3: CASSLSAGTGDNEQYF; DNA: TGTGCCAGCAGTTTGTCCGCCGGGACAGGGGACAACGAGCAGTACTTC
size: .; D: .; V: TRBV4-3; J: TRBJ2-7; CDR3: CASSQDLDWTEEQYF; DNA: TGCGCCAGCAGCCAAGATTTGGACTGGACGGAGGAGCAGTACTTC
size: .; D: TRBD1; V: TRBV11-2; J: TRBJ2-7; CDR3: CASSTRTGRTYEQYF; DNA: TGTGCCAGCAGCACCCGGACAGGGCGGACCTACGAGCAGTACTTC
size: .; D: TRBD2; V: TRBV5-4; J: TRBJ2-7; CDR3: CASSLGTSGRVNEQYF; DNA: TGTGCCAGCAGCCTAGGGACTAGCGGGAGGGTAAACGAGCAGTACTTC
size: .; D: .; V: TRBV27; J: TRBJ1-5; CDR3: CASRDSTGNQPQHF; DNA: TGTGCCAGCAGGGACTCGACAGGTAATCAGCCCCAGCATTTT
size: .; D: .; V: TRBV19; J: TRBJ1-1; CDR3: CASSQRYTEAFF; DNA: TGTGCCAGTAGTCAACGGTATACTGAAGCTTTCTTT
size: .; D: .; V: TRBV9; J: TRBJ2-6; CDR3: CASSHYYSGANVLTF; DNA: TGTGCCAGCAGCCATTATTACTCTGGGGCCAACGTCCTGACTTTC
size: once; D: .; V: TRBV6-5; J: TRBJ2-7; CDR3: CASSYLLGSSYEQYF; DNA: TGTGCCAGCAGTTACTTACTGGGGAGCTCCTACGAGCAGTACTTC
size: .; D: .; V: TRBV7-9; J: TRBJ1-2; CDR3: CASRSAGDDYGYTF; DNA: TGTGCCAGCAGATCGGCAGGGGATGACTATGGCTACACCTTC
size: .; D: .; V: TRBV7-8; J: TRBJ2-3; CDR3: CASSETGYDTQYF; DNA: TGTGCCAGCAGCGAAACAGGGTATGATACGCAGTATTTT
size: .; D: .; V: TRBV14; J: TRBJ1-5; CDR3: CASSRGGGQPQHF; DNA: TGTGCCAGCAGCCGGGGAGGAGGTCAGCCCCAGCATTTT
size: .; D: .; V: TRBV7-2; J: TRBJ2-7; CDR3: CASSATTSPYEQYF; DNA: TGTGCCAGCAGCGCCACGACTTCCCCCTACGAGCAGTACTTC
size: .; D: .; V: TRBV28; J: TRBJ1-3; CDR3: CASSLSRQALSGPTFSGNTIYF; DNA: TGTGCCAGCAGTTTATCTCGGCAGGCGCTCTCTGGCCCTACATTCTCTGGAAACACCATATATTTT
size: once; D: .; V: TRBV5-4; J: TRBJ1-1; CDR3: CASSLYREAHTEAFF; DNA: TGTGCCAGCAGCTTGTACAGGGAGGCGCACACTGAAGCTTTCTTT
size: .; D: TRBD1; V: TRBV11-2; J: TRBJ2-4; CDR3: CASSSGTGGRVKNIQYF; DNA: TGTGCCAGCAGCTCCGGGACAGGGGGCCGTGTTAAAAACATTCAGTACTTC
size: few; D: .; V: TRBV27; J: TRBJ2-3; CDR3: CASSLTGWATQYF; DNA: TGTGCCAGCAGTTTAACAGGGTGGGCTACGCAGTATTTT
size: once; D: .; V: TRBV28; J: TRBJ1-5; CDR3: CASSLDMGRNQPQHF; DNA: TGTGCCAGCAGTTTGGATATGGGACGCAATCAGCCCCAGCATTTT
size: once; D: TRBD1; V: TRBV5-1; J: TRBJ1-2; CDR3: CASSPTTGEGYTF; DNA: TGCGCCAGCAGCCCCACCACAGGGGAGGGCTACACCTTC
size: .; D: TRBD1; V: TRBV10-1; J: TRBJ1-4; CDR3: CASPTGGNVATNEKLFF; DNA: TGCGCCAGCCCGACAGGGGGAAATGTCGCAACTAATGAAAAACTGTTTTTT
size: .; D: .; V: TRBV9; J: TRBJ1-4; CDR3: CASSDQGPGKKLFF; DNA: TGTGCCAGCAGCGATCAGGGCCCTGGGAAAAAACTGTTTTTT
size: .; D: TRBD1; V: TRBV28; J: TRBJ2-7; CDR3: CASNRQGAIDEQYF; DNA: TGTGCCAGCAACCGACAGGGGGCTATCGACGAGCAGTACTTC
size: few; D: .; V: TRBV19; J: TRBJ2-2; CDR3: CASNDLGSTGELFF; DNA: TGTGCCAGTAATGATTTAGGGAGCACCGGGGAGCTGTTTTTT
size: .; D: .; V: TRBV20-1; J: TRBJ2-7; CDR3: CSVRSSYEQYF; DNA: TGCAGTGTAAGGAGCTCCTACGAGCAGTACTTC
size: .; D: TRBD2; V: TRBV7-8; J: TRBJ2-7; CDR3: CASSLALAGGLSFSAYEQYF; DNA: TGTGCCAGCAGCTTAGCCTTAGCGGGGGGCCTTAGTTTCAGTGCCTACGAGCAGTACTTC
size: .; D: .; V: TRBV19; J: TRBJ2-5; CDR3: CASSMGLRKEYQETQYF; DNA: TGTGCCAGTAGTATGGGGTTACGGAAGGAGTACCAAGAGACCCAGTACTTC
size: .; D: .; V: TRBV5-4; J: TRBJ2-3; CDR3: CASSSDYEGTDTQYF; DNA: TGTGCCAGCAGCTCCGACTATGAAGGCACAGATACGCAGTATTTT
size: .; D: .; V: TRBV7-3; J: TRBJ2-1; CDR3: CASRNTTHNEQFF; DNA: TGTGCCAGCAGGAATACTACTCACAATGAGCAGTTCTTC
size: .; D: TRBD2; V: TRBV13; J: TRBJ2-1; CDR3: CASSPGLAGGPDNEQFF; DNA: TGTGCCAGCAGCCCAGGACTAGCGGGAGGGCCAGACAATGAGCAGTTCTTC
size: .; D: TRBD1; V: TRBV6-1; J: TRBJ2-1; CDR3: CASSVGQGNYNEQFF; DNA: TGTGCCAGCAGCGTCGGACAGGGAAACTACAATGAGCAGTTCTTC
size: .; D: .; V: TRBV7-6; J: TRBJ2-7; CDR3: CASSLGAGGTGEQYF; DNA: TGTGCCAGCAGCTTAGGGGCCGGGGGCACGGGGGAGCAGTACTTC
size: .; D: .; V: TRBV20-1; J: TRBJ1-1; CDR3: CSAQKNTEAFF; DNA: TGCAGTGCTCAAAAGAACACTGAAGCTTTCTTT
size: .; D: .; V: TRBV4-1; J: TRBJ1-3; CDR3: CASSQRSSGNTIYF; DNA: TGCGCCAGCAGCCAACGAAGCTCTGGAAACACCATATATTTT
size: .; D: .; V: TRBV6-1; J: TRBJ2-1; CDR3: CASSDRDYHNEQFF; DNA: TGTGCCAGCAGCGACAGGGACTACCACAATGAGCAGTTCTTC
size: .; D: TRBD2; V: TRBV28; J: TRBJ2-1; CDR3: CAVDSALAGYNEQFF; DNA: TGTGCAGTAGACTCAGCTTTAGCGGGGTACAATGAGCAGTTCTTC
size: .; D: TRBD2; V: TRBV28; J: TRBJ2-3; CDR3: CASTIQRGRAADTQYF; DNA: TGTGCCAGCACTATTCAGCGCGGGAGGGCTGCAGATACGCAGTATTTT
size: once; D: TRBD1; V: TRBV28; J: TRBJ2-7; CDR3: CASRQPGQGAWEQYF; DNA: TGTGCCAGCAGACAGCCGGGACAGGGGGCGTGGGAGCAGTACTTC
size: .; D: TRBD2; V: TRBV9; J: TRBJ2-1; CDR3: CASSEAGATYNEQFF; DNA: TGTGCCAGCAGTGAAGCGGGGGCTACCTACAATGAGCAGTTCTTC
size: .; D: .; V: TRBV27; J: TRBJ1-5; CDR3: CASSLGGAHSNQPQHF; DNA: TGTGCCAGCAGTTTGGGGGGGGCTCATAGCAATCAGCCCCAGCATTTT
size: .; D: TRBD2; V: TRBV27; J: TRBJ2-7; CDR3: CASSLMPSGNSYEQYF; DNA: TGTGCCAGCAGTTTAATGCCTAGCGGGAACTCCTACGAGCAGTACTTC
size: .; D: .; V: TRBV5-1; J: TRBJ2-2; CDR3: CASSSGLGELFF; DNA: TGCGCCAGCAGCTCGGGGCTGGGGGAGCTGTTTTTT
size: .; D: .; V: TRBV5-1; J: TRBJ2-7; CDR3: CASSTNPTSSSEQYF; DNA: TGCGCCAGCAGCACAAACCCGACTAGTTCTTCCGAGCAGTACTTC
size: .; D: TRBD2; V: TRBV15; J: TRBJ2-7; CDR3: CATSREGGLAYEQYF; DNA: TGTGCCACCAGCAGAGAGGGGGGGTTGGCCTACGAGCAGTACTTC
size: .; D: TRBD1; V: TRBV30; J: TRBJ2-2; CDR3: CAWIGQGAQSGELFF; DNA: TGTGCCTGGATAGGCCAGGGGGCGCAGAGCGGGGAGCTGTTTTTT